The 11 T cell receptor beta chains in this list originate from one sample, sequenced in a study of cytomegalovirus exposure and HLA in healthy donors. TCRdb keeps only in-frame clones here, not all; method: immunoSEQ multiplex PCR. The sample lists hundreds of thousands of clones; 75% to 90% were seen once. Material for sequencing was PBMCs. These receptors all come from a woman aged 18 to 35 in good health and CMV-seronegative.

The DNA of the CDR3 is TGTGCCTGGAGTTGGGGGGTTGGTAGCGGGGGCACAGATACGCAGTATTTT. Translation: CAWSWGVGSGGTDTQYF. The rearrangement joins TRBV30 to TRBJ2-3; 8 nucleotides line up with TRBD2. V shed 2 bases and J 1 base; nucleotides not matched to a gene: 11. The CDR3 runs to 17 residues. Germline CDR1 and CDR2: GTSNPN and SVGIG (reference sequence).

This chain connects TRBV27 to TRBJ2-7; 8 nucleotides align to TRBD2. The CDR3 spans 19 residues. V lost 7 bases and J lost 3; bases outside the gene matches: 23. Germline V CDR1 and CDR2: MNHEY, SMNVEV (reference sequence). The CDR3: CASTPMRGGRPESLYEQYF. In nucleotides, the CDR3 is TGTGCCAGCACCCCGATGAGGGGCGGGAGGCCAGAGTCTCTCTACGAGCAGTACTTC.

This chain uses TRBV7-2 with TRBJ1-1; D is unclear. CDR1 SGHTA and CDR2 FQGNSA come from the germline V gene. The CDR3 length is 13 residues. V lost 2 bases and J lost 4, with 8 bases in between. CDR3 protein: CASSLYEVTEAFF. CDR3 bases: TGTGCCAGCAGCTTATACGAGGTCACTGAAGCTTTCTTT.

The rearrangement uses TRBV6-1 and TRBJ1-6, with no clear D. Germline V gene sequence: CDR1 MNHNS, CDR2 SASEGT. The CDR3 contains 16 residues. The germline V and J ends were trimmed by 2 bases and 8 bases, with 16 bases remaining between them. The CDR3: CASSEILALKDSPLHF. The CDR3 DNA sequence: TGTGCCAGCAGTGAAATCCTGGCCCTTAAAGATTCACCCCTCCACTTT.

Remarks on this clone: The sample holds other DNA sequences that translate to the same CDR3. The chain is built from TRBV7-9 and TRBJ1-1; possibly TRBD1 for D (5 bases). CDR3 length: 14 amino acids. The V gene lost 2 bases and the J gene lost 0 bases, with 7 bases spanning the gap. Germline CDR1 reads SEHNR; CDR2 reads FQNEAQ (reference sequence). Here the CDR3 DNA reads TGTGCCAGCAGCTTACCAGGGATGAACACTGAAGCTTTCTTT. This sequence encodes CASSLPGMNTEAFF.

The gene calls are TRBV15 and TRBJ2-7, with D perhaps TRBD2 (5 bases). V was shortened by 0 bases and J by 3 bases, with 9 bases between the two germline ends. Germline CDR1 LNHNV, CDR2 YYDKDF (reference sequence). The length of the CDR3 is 14 residues. CDR3 DNA sequence: TGTGCCACCAGCAGAGATCCCGGGAACTACGAGCAGTACTTC. It codes for CATSRDPGNYEQYF.

The chain combines TRBV6-4 with TRBJ2-1; 9 bases align to TRBD2. CDR3 length equals 17 residues. Losses at the gene ends were 4 bases for V and 0 bases for J; bases not matched to a gene: 7. Germline CDR1 reads MRHNA; CDR2 reads SNTAGT. The CDR3 DNA is TGTGCCAGCAGTGGGGGAGGTAGCGGGGGCTCCTACAATGAGCAGTTCTTC. Amino acid sequence: CASSGGGSGGSYNEQFF.

This clone was counted a few times. J is TRBJ2-7 and V is TRBV2; weak D call: TRBD2 (5 bases). The germline CDR1 and CDR2 sequences are SNHLY and FYNNEI. The CDR3 loop spans 12 amino acids. Trimming took off 5 bases at V and 3 bases at J, with 8 bases between the two ends. CDR3 loop: CASSQRDYEQYF. The CDR3, as DNA: TGTGCCAGCAGTCAACGGGACTACGAGCAGTACTTC.

The chain combines TRBV29-1 with TRBJ2-2; TRBD2 aligns across 8 bases. Germline CDR1 reads SQVTM; CDR2 reads ANQGSEA. With V trimmed by 4 bases and J by 6 bases, 4 bases remained unmatched. CDR3 length: 13 amino acids. CDR3 in amino acids: CSVAGGAAGELFF. As DNA, the CDR3 is TGCAGCGTTGCCGGGGGGGCGGCCGGGGAGCTGTTTTTT.

The chain joins TRBV28 to TRBJ1-1; TRBD1 is a possible D gene (6 bases). Trimming removed 6 bases at V and 4 bases at J, with 15 bases between. The CDR3 is 14 residues long. Germline V CDR1 and CDR2: MDHEN, SYDVKM. The CDR3 reads CASSMRGRATEAFF. CDR3 DNA: TGTGCCAGCAGCATGAGGGGGAGGGCCACTGAAGCTTTCTTT.

V usage is TRBV4-1 and J usage is TRBJ1-6, with D unresolved. There are 13 residues in the CDR3. V shed 2 bases and J shed 5 bases, with 4 bases lying between them. Germline CDR1 MGHRA, CDR2 YSYEKL. CDR3 amino acids: CASSQLNNSPLHF. DNA of the CDR3: TGCGCCAGCAGCCAACTAAATAATTCACCCCTCCACTTT.